The present TCR beta chain was sequenced within a study of beta chain features in type 1 diabetes. The wider study: Healthy donors and patients showed comparable age, gender and cell yields.

Germline V lookup: CDR1 GTSNPN, CDR2 SVGIG (reference sequence). CDR3 length: 13 residues. Between the trimmed V and J ends, which lost 5 bases and 5 bases, there was a span of 15 bases. In this sample, this clone turned up a few times. Reverse transcribing all isolated RNA meant expressed TCRB transcripts were sequenced. Clones were read by immunoSEQ multiplex PCR, and TCRdb kept only the in-frame ones, dropping some. The table shows 250,000 to 350,000 clones, with about 15% occurring only once. The V gene is TRBV30, the J gene TRBJ1-1; tentative D call: TRBD1 (5 bases). Input material: central memory CD4+ T cells from blood. This TCR derives from a man aged 30-40 years in good health. CDR3 in amino acids: CAWRKNSGTEAFF. The CDR3 DNA is TGTGCCTGGCGTAAGAATTCAGGGACTGAAGCTTTCTTT.